The 10 T cell receptor beta chains in this list originate from one sample, sequenced in a study of Ad26.COV2.S vaccination and SARS-CoV-2 variants. Treatment: around 19 received Ad26.COV2.S at low or high dose, single or two shots; about 5 received placebo; per-sample allocation not given. Following the first vaccine or placebo injection, samples were taken on day 63. Profiled with immunoSEQ multiplex PCR; TCRdb holds only in-frame clones, not every one. The sample includes about 220,000 clones, around 87% of them seen just once. Sequenced material: peripheral blood, taken in a trial of Ad26.COV2.S vaccine versus placebo. These receptors were obtained from a person between 18 and 65 years old who received the Ad26.COV2.S COVID-19 vaccine or a placebo.

This clone has a handful of counts. The V and J genes are TRBV9 and TRBJ2-7; TRBD2 matches at 14 bases. The germline V gene encodes CDR1 SGDLS and CDR2 YYNGEE. CDR3 length: 15 residues. Trimming cost V 2 bases and J 4 bases; bases outside gene matches: 2. The CDR3 DNA is TGTGCCAGCAGCGTGGGACTAGCGGGAGATTACGAGCAGTACTTC. Amino acids: CASSVGLAGDYEQYF.

V usage is TRBV7-8 and J usage is TRBJ1-5, with 8 positions matching TRBD1. Germline CDR1 reads SGHVS; CDR2 reads FQNEAQ. CDR3 length equals 16 residues. The junction had 4 bases not matched to a gene; V was cut back by 0 bases and J by 3 bases. This CDR3 is CASSLARGQVNQPQHF. In DNA, the CDR3 is TGTGCCAGCAGCTTAGCGCGGGGACAGGTCAATCAGCCCCAGCATTTT.

The chain carries TRBV6-4 and TRBJ2-2, with D maybe TRBD2 (7 bases). Germline-derived CDR1 and CDR2 are MRHNA and SNTAGT. Trimming shortened V by 5 bases and J by 5 bases, and 12 bases separated the two germline ends. This CDR3 contains 14 residues. The CDR3 DNA follows: TGTGCCAGCAGTCCCGGGGGGCATACCGGGGAGCTGTTTTTT. It translates to CASSPGGHTGELFF.

This chain connects TRBV5-1 to TRBJ2-7, with 10 bases aligning to TRBD2. Germline V CDR1 and CDR2: SGHRS, YFSETQ. With V trimmed by 7 bases and J by 6 bases, 19 bases remained unmatched. This CDR3 is built from 17 residues. The CDR3: CASRRASGGLEMGEQYF. Written as DNA, the CDR3 is TGCGCCAGCCGGAGGGCTAGCGGGGGCCTTGAGATGGGCGAGCAGTACTTC.

The chain couples TRBV10-3 to TRBJ1-2, with a possible D match to TRBD1 (6 bases). Germline V gives CDR1 ENHRY, CDR2 SYGVKD. This CDR3 has 15 amino acids. Trimming took off 2 bases at V and 4 bases at J, with 14 bases between the two ends. The CDR3 protein is CAISEGRGFSYGYTF. The CDR3, as DNA: TGTGCCATCAGTGAGGGCAGGGGTTTCAGCTATGGCTACACCTTC.

The CDR3 reads CASSQFSGGETQYF. CDR3 nucleotides: TGTGCCAGCAGCCAATTCAGCGGGGGAGAGACCCAGTACTTC. The V call is TRBV14, the J call TRBJ2-5; 8 nucleotides line up with TRBD2. The length of the CDR3 is 14 residues. Germline CDR1 SGHDN, CDR2 FVKESK. V shed 2 bases, J shed 4 bases, and the junction held 3 bases outside the gene matches.

This clone occurred a few times. V gene TRBV14 combines with J gene TRBJ2-7; D uncertain. The CDR3 has 14 amino acids. The V gene's germline CDR1 is SGHDN and CDR2 FVKESK. V lost 1 base to trimming and J lost 7 bases, with 14 bases between them. In nucleotides, the CDR3 is TGTGCCAGCAGCCAAGTATTTAGCTCGAGTGAGCAGTACTTC. The encoded protein is CASSQVFSSSEQYF.

The V gene is TRBV6-1, the J gene TRBJ1-2; maybe TRBD1 (5 bases). Germline V gene data show CDR1 as MNHNS and CDR2 as SASEGT. V was pared by 0 bases and J by 4 bases, with 9 bases between. The CDR3 covers 14 residues. Here the CDR3 reads CASSEAGQGYGYTF. CDR3 nucleotides: TGTGCCAGCAGTGAAGCTGGCCAGGGCTATGGCTACACCTTC.

The V gene is TRBV7-2, the J gene TRBJ2-3; 12 bases are shared with TRBD2. The CDR3 covers 18 residues. The germline CDR1 and CDR2 sequences are SGHTA and FQGNSA. Losses at the gene ends were 5 bases for V and 0 bases for J; bases not matched to a gene: 9. The CDR3 bases are TGTGCCAGCAGCGACGGACTAGCGGGGTTTCCTAGCACAGATACGCAGTATTTT. Its translation is CASSDGLAGFPSTDTQYF.

The CDR3 DNA is TGTGCCAGCAGCTCACAGGGGGCGGTTTGGTACGAGCAGTACTTC. This codes for CASSSQGAVWYEQYF. This rearrangement joins TRBV5-8 to TRBJ2-7, with 9 bases that match TRBD1. V shed 3 bases, J shed 4 bases, and the junction held 8 bases outside the gene matches. The CDR3 contains 15 residues. The V gene's germline CDR1 is SGHTS and CDR2 YDEGEE.